These T cell receptor beta chains were read from a single sample in a study of blood T cell repertoires in COVID-19. Measured with immunoSEQ multiplex PCR; TCRdb has only the in-frame clones, and not every one. The table includes about 160,000 clones, about 84% detected once. Sequences were obtained from PBMCs or T cells enriched from blood (not recorded which). The receptors here all came from a woman between 40 and 50 years old with acute COVID-19. Both conserved end residues are part of each CDR3. The order of the fields is D gene, J gene, V gene, clone size, CDR3 protein, CDR3 DNA. A D gene is named only where the DNA matches it firmly. Clone sizes are given selectively: once, few, many, or a class where the clone is expanded.

D: -
J: TRBJ1-3
V: TRBV7-8
size: -
CDR3: CASSLADSRTGNTIYF
DNA: TGTGCCAGCAGCTTGGCAGACAGCCGGACTGGAAACACCATATATTTT

D: TRBD1
J: TRBJ1-2
V: TRBV18
size: few
CDR3: CASSPNPTGTDGYTF
DNA: TGTGCCAGCTCACCGAACCCGACAGGGACGGATGGCTACACCTTC

D: TRBD2
J: TRBJ2-1
V: TRBV10-1
size: many
CDR3: CASSKRESYNEQFF
DNA: TGCGCCAGCAGCAAGCGGGAGTCGTACAATGAGCAGTTCTTC

D: TRBD1
J: TRBJ1-4
V: TRBV5-3
size: -
CDR3: CARSSHGQGGEKLFF
DNA: TGTGCCAGAAGCTCGCACGGACAGGGCGGTGAAAAACTGTTTTTT

D: -
J: TRBJ2-3
V: TRBV4-2
size: -
CDR3: CASSQARELGRRPGDTQYF
DNA: TGTGCCAGCAGCCAAGCCCGGGAATTAGGGCGGCGTCCAGGAGATACGCAGTATTTT

D: TRBD1
J: TRBJ2-7
V: TRBV18
size: -
CDR3: CASSPSGTGDYEQYF
DNA: TGTGCCAGCTCACCTTCCGGGACAGGGGATTACGAGCAGTACTTC

D: -
J: TRBJ2-1
V: TRBV27
size: -
CDR3: CASRPGLPGVEQFF
DNA: TGTGCCAGCAGGCCGGGACTCCCGGGAGTTGAGCAGTTCTTC

D: -
J: TRBJ1-1
V: TRBV9
size: once
CDR3: CASSVARGTEAFF
DNA: TGTGCCAGCAGCGTAGCACGGGGCACTGAAGCTTTCTTT

D: -
J: TRBJ1-1
V: TRBV3-1/TRBV3-2
size: -
CDR3: CASSQVGGDTEAFF
DNA: TGTGCCAGCAGCCAAGTAGGGGGTGACACTGAAGCTTTCTTT

D: TRBD1
J: TRBJ2-1
V: TRBV7-2
size: -
CDR3: CASSALTGNKRSEQFF
DNA: TGTGCCAGCAGCGCCCTGACAGGGAATAAGCGGAGTGAGCAGTTCTTC

D: -
J: TRBJ2-7
V: TRBV15
size: once
CDR3: CATSRDIGGTYEQYF
DNA: TGTGCCACCAGCAGAGATATAGGGGGAACCTACGAGCAGTACTTC

D: TRBD2
J: TRBJ2-5
V: TRBV5-4
size: -
CDR3: CASSSRKSNLGLAKETQYF
DNA: TGTGCCAGCAGCTCTCGAAAGAGTAATCTGGGACTAGCGAAAGAGACCCAGTACTTC

D: TRBD2
J: TRBJ2-5
V: TRBV5-1
size: -
CDR3: CASRVGTSGQTQYF
DNA: TGCGCCAGCAGGGTAGGGACTAGCGGGCAGACCCAGTACTTC

D: -
J: TRBJ2-5
V: TRBV7-9
size: -
CDR3: CASSFMGTSHETQYF
DNA: TGTGCCAGCAGCTTTATGGGTACTAGCCACGAGACCCAGTACTTC

D: -
J: TRBJ1-1
V: TRBV19
size: -
CDR3: CASRRQSAGSEAFF
DNA: TGTGCCAGTAGACGTCAGTCCGCGGGTTCTGAAGCTTTCTTT